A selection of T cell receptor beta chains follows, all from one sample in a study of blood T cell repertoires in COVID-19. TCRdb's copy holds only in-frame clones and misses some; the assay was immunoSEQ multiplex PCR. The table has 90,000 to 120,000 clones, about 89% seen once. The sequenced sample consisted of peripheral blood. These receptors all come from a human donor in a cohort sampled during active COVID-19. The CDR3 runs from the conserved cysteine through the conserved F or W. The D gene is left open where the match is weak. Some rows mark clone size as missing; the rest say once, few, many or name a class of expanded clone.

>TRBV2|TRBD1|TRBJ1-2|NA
CASSENLRDRGHGYTF
TGTGCCAGCAGTGAAAATCTGAGGGACAGGGGCCATGGCTACACCTTC
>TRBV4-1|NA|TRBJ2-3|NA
CASSQGRLEGTDTQYF
TGCGCCAGCAGCCAAGGGAGACTAGAGGGTACAGATACGCAGTATTTT
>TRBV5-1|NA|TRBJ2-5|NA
CASSLGAYSPYQETQYF
TGCGCCAGCAGCTTGGGGGCATATTCACCGTACCAAGAGACCCAGTACTTC
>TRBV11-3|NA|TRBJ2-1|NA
CASSRPLSGDEQFF
TGTGCCAGCAGCCGCCCTTTGTCCGGAGATGAGCAGTTCTTC
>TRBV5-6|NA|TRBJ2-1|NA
CASSSPQRAYNEQFF
TGTGCCAGCAGCTCCCCCCAGCGGGCGTACAATGAGCAGTTCTTC
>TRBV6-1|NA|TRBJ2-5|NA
CASSEARGLEETQYF
TGTGCCAGCAGTGAAGCGCGAGGGTTGGAGGAGACCCAGTACTTC
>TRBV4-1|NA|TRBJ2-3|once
CASSHVRDTQYF
TGCGCCAGCAGCCATGTCCGGGATACGCAGTATTTT
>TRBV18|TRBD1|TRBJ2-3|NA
CASSGQGASTDTQYF
TGTGCCAGCTCGGGCCAGGGGGCTAGCACAGATACGCAGTATTTT
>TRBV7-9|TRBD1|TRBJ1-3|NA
CASSPGQGRNTIYF
TGTGCCAGCAGTCCCGGACAGGGGCGGAACACCATATATTTT
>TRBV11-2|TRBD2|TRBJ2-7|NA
CASSLEQGGYEQYF
TGTGCCAGCAGCTTAGAGCAGGGAGGGTACGAGCAGTACTTC
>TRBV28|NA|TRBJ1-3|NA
CASSGQGRGNTIYF
TGTGCCAGCAGTGGGCAGGGGAGAGGAAACACCATATATTTT
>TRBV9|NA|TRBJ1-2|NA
CASSPGGVDGYTF
TGTGCCAGCAGCCCGGGGGGGGTAGATGGCTACACCTTC
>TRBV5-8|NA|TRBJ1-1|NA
CASSLYSRGDTEAFF
TGTGCCAGCAGCTTGTACAGTCGGGGTGACACTGAAGCTTTCTTT
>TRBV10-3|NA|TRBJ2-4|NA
CAISESHRQGGTKNIQYF
TGTGCCATCAGTGAGTCTCACCGACAGGGAGGAACCAAAAACATTCAGTACTTC
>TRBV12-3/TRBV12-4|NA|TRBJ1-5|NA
CASSSYSNQPQHF
TGTGCCAGCAGTTCCTATAGCAATCAGCCCCAGCATTTT
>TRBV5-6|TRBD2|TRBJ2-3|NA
CARRRGGRVGAGSDTQYF
TGCGCCCGCCGCCGGGGGGGGCGTGTGGGAGCAGGGTCAGATACGCAGTATTTT
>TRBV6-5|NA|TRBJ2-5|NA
CASSYSGHTGRETQYF
TGTGCCAGCAGTTACTCGGGCCATACAGGACGCGAGACCCAGTACTTC
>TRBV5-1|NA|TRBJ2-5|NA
CASSFGGQETQYF
TGCGCCAGCAGCTTTGGAGGACAAGAGACCCAGTACTTC
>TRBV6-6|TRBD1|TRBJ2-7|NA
CASSLGGLEFFF
TGTGCCAGCAGCCTAGGGGGCCTTGAGTTCTTTTTC
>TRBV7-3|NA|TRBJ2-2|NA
CATCLAANTGELFF
TGTGCCACCTGCCTGGCCGCGAACACCGGGGAGCTGTTTTTT
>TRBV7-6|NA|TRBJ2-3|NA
CASSYSRESTDTQYF
TGTGCCAGCAGCTACTCCAGGGAAAGCACAGATACGCAGTATTTT
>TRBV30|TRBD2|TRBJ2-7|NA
CAWSRGGYEQYF
TGTGCCTGGAGTCGGGGGGGCTACGAGCAGTACTTC
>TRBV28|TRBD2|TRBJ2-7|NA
CASSLPHSGASYEQYF
TGTGCCAGCAGTTTACCCCATAGCGGGGCTAGTTACGAGCAGTACTTC
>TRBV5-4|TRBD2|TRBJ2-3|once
CASSLELAGAVSTDTQYF
TGTGCCAGCAGCTTGGAACTAGCGGGAGCGGTCAGCACAGATACGCAGTATTTT
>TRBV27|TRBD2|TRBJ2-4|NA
CASSLGTSGPKNIQYF
TGTGCCAGCAGTTTGGGGACTAGCGGCCCCAAAAACATTCAGTACTTC
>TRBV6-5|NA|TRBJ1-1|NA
CASSQQPNTEAFF
TGTGCCAGCAGTCAACAGCCTAACACTGAAGCTTTCTTT
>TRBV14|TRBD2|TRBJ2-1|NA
CASSQVLGLAGEYEQFF
TGTGCCAGCAGCCAAGTTCTTGGACTAGCGGGAGAGTATGAGCAGTTCTTC
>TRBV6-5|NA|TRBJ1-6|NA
CATADTYNSPLHF
TGTGCCACCGCGGACACTTATAATTCACCCCTCCACTTT
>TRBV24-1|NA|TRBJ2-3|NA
CATSPEGRDTQYF
TGTGCCACCAGCCCGGAGGGCCGGGATACGCAGTATTTT
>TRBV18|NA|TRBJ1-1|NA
CASSPTGMVSEAFF
TGTGCCAGCTCACCAACAGGGATGGTCTCTGAAGCTTTCTTT
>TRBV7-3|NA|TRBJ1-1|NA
CASSLDSMNTEAFF
TGTGCCAGCAGCTTGGACAGCATGAACACTGAAGCTTTCTTT
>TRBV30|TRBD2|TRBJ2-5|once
CALSSGGHQETQYF
TGTGCCCTATCTAGCGGGGGGCACCAAGAGACCCAGTACTTC
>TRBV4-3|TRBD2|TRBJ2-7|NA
CASSQGLAGGSYEQYF
TGCGCCAGCAGCCAAGGACTAGCGGGGGGCTCCTACGAGCAGTACTTC
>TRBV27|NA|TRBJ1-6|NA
CAKQGPTGNSPLHF
TGTGCTAAACAGGGCCCCACTGGTAATTCACCCCTCCACTTT
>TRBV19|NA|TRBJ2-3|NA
CASSTLTMAGTPDTQYF
TGTGCCAGTAGTACTTTGACTATGGCGGGAACCCCAGATACGCAGTATTTT
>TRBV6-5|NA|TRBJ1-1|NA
CASMQGSHTEAFF
TGTGCCAGCATGCAGGGATCTCACACTGAAGCTTTCTTT
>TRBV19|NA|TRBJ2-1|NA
CASSRRDTGLGQFF
TGTGCCAGTAGTAGAAGGGACACGGGCCTGGGGCAGTTCTTC
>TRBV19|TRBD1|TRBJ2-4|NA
CASRNLGQLAKNIQYF
TGTGCCAGTAGGAACCTGGGACAGCTAGCCAAAAACATTCAGTACTTC
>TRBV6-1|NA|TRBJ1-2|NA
CASSETPGTTNYGYTF
TGTGCCAGCAGTGAAACCCCCGGGACAACTAACTATGGCTACACCTTC
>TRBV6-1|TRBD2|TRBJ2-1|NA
CASSGAAGGAHNEQFF
TGTGCCAGCAGTGGGGCAGCGGGGGGGGCCCACAATGAGCAGTTCTTC
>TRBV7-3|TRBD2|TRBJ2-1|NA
CASSLTGGRAYNEQFF
TGTGCCAGCAGCTTAACGGGCGGGAGGGCCTACAATGAGCAGTTCTTC
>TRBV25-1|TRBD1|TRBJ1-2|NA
CASRGRGRYGYTF
TGTGCCAGCAGGGGCAGGGGGCGGTATGGCTACACCTTC
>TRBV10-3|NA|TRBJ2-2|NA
CAISAGQSANTGELFF
TGTGCCATCAGCGCGGGACAGAGCGCGAACACCGGGGAGCTGTTTTTT